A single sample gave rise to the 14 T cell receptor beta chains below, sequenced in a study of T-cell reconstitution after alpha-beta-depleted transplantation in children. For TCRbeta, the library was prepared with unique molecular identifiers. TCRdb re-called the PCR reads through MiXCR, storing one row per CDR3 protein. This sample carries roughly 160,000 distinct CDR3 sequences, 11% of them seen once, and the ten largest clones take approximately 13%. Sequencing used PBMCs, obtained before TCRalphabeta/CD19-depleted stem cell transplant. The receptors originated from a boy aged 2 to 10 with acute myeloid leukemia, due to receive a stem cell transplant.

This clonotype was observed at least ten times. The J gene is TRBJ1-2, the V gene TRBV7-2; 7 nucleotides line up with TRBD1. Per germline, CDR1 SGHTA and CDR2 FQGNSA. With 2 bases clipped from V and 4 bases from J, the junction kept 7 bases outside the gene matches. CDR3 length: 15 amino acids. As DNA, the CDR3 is TGTGCCAGCAGCTTAACCGGGACAGCCTTCTATGGCTACACCTTC. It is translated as CASSLTGTAFYGYTF. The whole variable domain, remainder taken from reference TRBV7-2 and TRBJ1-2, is GAGVSQSPSNKVTEKGKDVELRCDPISGHTALYWYRQSLGQGLEFLIYFQGNSAPDKSGLPSDRFSAERTGGSVSTLTIQRTQQEDSAVYLCASSLTGTAFYGYTFGSGTRLTVV.

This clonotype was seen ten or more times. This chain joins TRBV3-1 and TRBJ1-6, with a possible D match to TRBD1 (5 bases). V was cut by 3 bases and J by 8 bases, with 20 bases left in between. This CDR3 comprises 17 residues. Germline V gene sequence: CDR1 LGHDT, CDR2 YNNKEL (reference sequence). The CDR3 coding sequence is TGTGCCAGCAGCCAGGCTGGGACGGTGGACACTTATTCACCCCTCCACTTT. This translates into CASSQAGTVDTYSPLHF.

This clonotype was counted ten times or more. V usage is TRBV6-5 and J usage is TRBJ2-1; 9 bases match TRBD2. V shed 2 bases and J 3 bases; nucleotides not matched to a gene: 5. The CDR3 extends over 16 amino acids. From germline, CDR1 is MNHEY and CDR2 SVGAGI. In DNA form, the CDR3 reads TGTGCCAGCAGTTACGGGCCTAGCGGGAACTACAATGAGCAGTTCTTC. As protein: CASSYGPSGNYNEQFF.

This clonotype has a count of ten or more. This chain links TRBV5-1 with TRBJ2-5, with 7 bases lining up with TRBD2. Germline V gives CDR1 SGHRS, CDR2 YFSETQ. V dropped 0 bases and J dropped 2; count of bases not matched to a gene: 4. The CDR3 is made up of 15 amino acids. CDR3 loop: CASSLVGEGQETQYF. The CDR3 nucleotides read TGCGCCAGCAGCTTGGTGGGGGAGGGTCAAGAGACCCAGTACTTC. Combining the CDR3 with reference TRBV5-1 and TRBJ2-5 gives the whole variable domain KAGVTQTPRYLIKTRGQQVTLSCSPISGHRSVSWYQQTPGQGLQFLFEYFSETQRNKGNFPGRFSGRQFSNSRSEMNVSTLELGDSALYLCASSLVGEGQETQYFGPGTRLLVL.

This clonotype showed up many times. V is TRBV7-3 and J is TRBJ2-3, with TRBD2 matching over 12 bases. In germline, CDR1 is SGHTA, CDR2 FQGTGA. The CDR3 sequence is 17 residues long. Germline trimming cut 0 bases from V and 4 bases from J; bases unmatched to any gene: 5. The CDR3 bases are TGTGCCAGCAGCTTAACGGCTAGCGGGAGGGACCCAGATACGCAGTATTTT. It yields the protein CASSLTASGRDPDTQYF.

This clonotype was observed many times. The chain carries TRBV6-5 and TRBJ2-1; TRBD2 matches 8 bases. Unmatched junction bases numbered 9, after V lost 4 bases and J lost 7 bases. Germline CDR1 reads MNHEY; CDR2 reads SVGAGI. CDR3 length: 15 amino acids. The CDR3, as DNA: TGTGCCAGCAGTTCTACAGCGGGAGCGGTGAATGAGCAGTTCTTC. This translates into CASSSTAGAVNEQFF.

The CDR3 DNA reads as TGTGCCAGTAGTATAGGACAGTACTACGAGCAGTACTTC. Its protein product is CASSIGQYYEQYF. The V gene is TRBV19, the J gene TRBJ2-7, with D perhaps matching TRBD1 (5 bases). V shed 1 base and J shed 3 bases, with 7 bases lying between them. Germline-derived CDR1 and CDR2 are LNHDA and SQIVND (reference sequence). The CDR3 has 13 amino acids.

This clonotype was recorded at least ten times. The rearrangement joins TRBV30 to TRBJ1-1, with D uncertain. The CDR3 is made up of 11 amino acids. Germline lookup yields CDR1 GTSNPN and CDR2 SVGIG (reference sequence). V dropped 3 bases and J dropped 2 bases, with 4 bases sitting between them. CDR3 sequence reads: CAWRANTEAFF. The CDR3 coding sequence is TGTGCCTGGAGGGCCAACACTGAAGCTTTCTTT.

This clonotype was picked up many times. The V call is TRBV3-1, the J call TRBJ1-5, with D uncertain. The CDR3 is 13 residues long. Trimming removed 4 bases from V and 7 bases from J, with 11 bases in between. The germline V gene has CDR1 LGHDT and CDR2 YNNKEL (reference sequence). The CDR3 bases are TGTGCCAGCAGCCCCGCGCGGGTCCAGCCCCAGCATTTT. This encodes CASSPARVQPQHF. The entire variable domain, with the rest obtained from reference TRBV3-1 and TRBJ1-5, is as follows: DTAVSQTPKYLVTQMGNDKSIKCEQNLGHDTMYWYKQDSKKFLKIMFSYNNKELIINETVPNRFSPKSPDKAHLNLHINSLELGDSAVYFCASSPARVQPQHFGDGTRLSIL.

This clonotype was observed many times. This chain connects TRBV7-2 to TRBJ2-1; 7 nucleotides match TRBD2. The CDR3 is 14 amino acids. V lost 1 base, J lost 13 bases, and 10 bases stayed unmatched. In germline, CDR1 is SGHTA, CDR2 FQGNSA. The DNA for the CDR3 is TGTGCCAGCAGCTTAGACTTGGCTAGCGGATCTCAGTTCTTC. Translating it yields CASSLDLASGSQFF.

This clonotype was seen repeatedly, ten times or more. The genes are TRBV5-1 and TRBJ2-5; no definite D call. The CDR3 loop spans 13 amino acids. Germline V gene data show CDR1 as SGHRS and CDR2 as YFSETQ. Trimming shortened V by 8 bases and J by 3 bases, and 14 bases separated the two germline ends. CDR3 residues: CASRQEWEETQYF. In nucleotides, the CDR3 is TGCGCCAGTAGGCAGGAGTGGGAAGAGACCCAGTACTTC.

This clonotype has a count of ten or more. In DNA, the CDR3 is TGCGCCAGCAGCTTGGAGACGCGGGGGGCTTACAATGAGCAGTTCTTC. Amino acid sequence: CASSLETRGAYNEQFF. The chain joins TRBV5-1 to TRBJ2-1; 8 nucleotides agree with TRBD2. The CDR3 contains 16 residues. Germline V gene sequence: CDR1 SGHRS, CDR2 YFSETQ. J lost 4 bases, V lost 0 bases, and 6 bases had no gene match.

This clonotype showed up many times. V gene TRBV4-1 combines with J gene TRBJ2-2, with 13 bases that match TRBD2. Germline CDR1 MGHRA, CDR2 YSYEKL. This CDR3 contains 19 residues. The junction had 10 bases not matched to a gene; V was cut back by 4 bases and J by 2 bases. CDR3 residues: CASSRILGLAGRNTGELFF. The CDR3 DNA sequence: TGCGCCAGCAGCCGAATCCTGGGACTAGCGGGACGAAACACCGGGGAGCTGTTTTTT.

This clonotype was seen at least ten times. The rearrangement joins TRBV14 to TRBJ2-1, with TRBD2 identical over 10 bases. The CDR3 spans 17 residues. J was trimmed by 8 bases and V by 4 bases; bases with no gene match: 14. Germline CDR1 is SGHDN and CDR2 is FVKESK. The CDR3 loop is CASSPPLPLAGFDEQFF. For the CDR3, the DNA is TGTGCCAGCAGCCCACCTCTACCACTAGCGGGATTTGATGAGCAGTTCTTC.